This T cell receptor (beta chain) originates from a study of tumour-infiltrating T cells in Burkitt lymphoma. As for the study in general: Repertoire clonality predicted overall and progression-free survival.

This clone has only a few counts. Sequenced by immunoSEQ multiplex PCR; TCRdb stores in-frame clones only, minus some. The sample comprises about 5,100 clones, around 23% of which are singletons, and less than 30% rests with the top ten. The sequence was collected from a human donor with diffuse large B-cell lymphoma. Sequencing was performed on tumor tissue.

The CDR3 nucleotides are TGCGCCAGCAGTGAGTCGGGCAGGGGCACAGATACGCAGTATTTT. Its translation is CASSESGRGTDTQYF. This chain links TRBV10-2 with TRBJ2-3, with D possibly matching TRBD1 (5 bases). This CDR3 is built from 15 residues. The germline gives CDR1 WSHSY, CDR2 SAAADI. The V gene lost 0 bases and the J gene lost 1 base, with 8 bases spanning the gap.